The 27 T cell receptor beta chains below were found in one sample sequenced in a study of blood T cell repertoires in COVID-19. Assay used: immunoSEQ multiplex PCR; TCRdb lists only in-frame clones, some missing. The sample consists of approximately 240,000 clones, around nine tenths of them appearing once. The sample taken for sequencing was peripheral blood. The receptors come from a middle-aged woman who had recovered from COVID-19.

The chain uses TRBV9 and TRBJ2-1; TRBD2 matches at 10 bases. The CDR3 runs to 16 residues. The V gene end was trimmed by 4 bases and the J gene end by 9 bases; junction bases not matched to a gene: 13. The germline gives CDR1 SGDLS, CDR2 YYNGEE. The CDR3 sequence is CASSPQGSGGAGEQFF. The CDR3 DNA reads TGTGCCAGCAGCCCCCAGGGGAGCGGGGGGGCGGGTGAGCAGTTCTTC. The variable domain in full, with the rest retrieved from reference TRBV9 and TRBJ2-1, is DSGVTQTPKHLITATGQRVTLRCSPRSGDLSVYWYQQSLDQGLQFLIQYYNGEERAKGNILERFSAQQFPDLHSELNLSSLELGDSALYFCASSPQGSGGAGEQFFGPGTRLTVL.

V and J are TRBV14 and TRBJ2-2, with D possibly being TRBD2 (5 bases). V was clipped by 0 bases and J by 2 bases, with 10 bases between them. From germline, CDR1 is SGHDN and CDR2 FVKESK. The CDR3 consists of 16 residues. As DNA, the CDR3 is TGTGCCAGCAGCCAAGATACGGGAAAAAACACCGGGGAGCTGTTTTTT. Its protein product is CASSQDTGKNTGELFF.

This chain connects TRBV13 to TRBJ1-1, with unresolved D. This CDR3 has 13 amino acids. In germline, CDR1 is PRHDT, CDR2 FYEKMQ (reference sequence). With 5 bases removed from V and 1 base from J, the gap between germline ends came to 8 bases. The CDR3 reads CASSPAGNTEAFF. The DNA for the CDR3 is TGTGCCAGCAGCCCGGCAGGGAACACTGAAGCTTTCTTT.

This chain links TRBV5-4 with TRBJ2-7, with TRBD1 as a possible D gene (5 bases). V was pared by 4 bases and J by 3 bases, with 11 bases between. The germline V gene has CDR1 SGHNT and CDR2 YYREEE (reference sequence). This CDR3 spans 13 amino acids. CDR3 DNA: TGTGCCAGCAGCACTAAGGGGTTCTACGAGCAGTACTTC. This sequence encodes CASSTKGFYEQYF.

The chain carries TRBV18 and TRBJ2-2; the D gene is possibly TRBD1 (6 bases). CDR1 is KGHSH and CDR2 is LQKENI in the germline V gene. V was pared by 6 bases and J by 1 base, with 12 bases between. The CDR3 has 15 residues. The CDR3 region has the DNA TGTGCCAGCTCGCCCCGGACAGAGAACACCGGGGAGCTGTTTTTT. It translates to CASSPRTENTGELFF. Looking up the rest from reference TRBV18 and TRBJ2-2 gives the full variable domain: NAGVMQNPRHLVRRRGQEARLRCSPMKGHSHVYWYRQLPEEGLKFMVYLQKENIIDESGMPKERFSAEFPKEGPSILRIQQVVRGDSAAYFCASSPRTENTGELFFGEGSRLTVL.

The chain has TRBV19 and TRBJ2-5, with TRBD2 matching over 15 bases. Germline V CDR1 and CDR2: LNHDA, SQIVND (reference sequence). CDR3 length equals 16 residues. V dropped 5 bases and J dropped 5; count of bases not matched to a gene: 6. The CDR3 is CASSPRTSGGAETQYF. CDR3 sequence (DNA): TGTGCCAGTAGTCCCCGGACTAGCGGGGGGGCGGAGACCCAGTACTTC.

V and J are TRBV5-1 and TRBJ2-3; possible D gene TRBD1, 5 bases. The CDR3 is 15 amino acids. V was trimmed by 3 bases and J by 3 bases, leaving 14 bases between them. Germline CDR1 is SGHRS and CDR2 is YFSETQ. The CDR3 nucleotides are TGCGCCAGCAGCTGGGGTACAGGTCAAACAGATACGCAGTATTTT. As protein: CASSWGTGQTDTQYF. Looking up the rest from reference TRBV5-1 and TRBJ2-3 gives the full variable domain: KAGVTQTPRYLIKTRGQQVTLSCSPISGHRSVSWYQQTPGQGLQFLFEYFSETQRNKGNFPGRFSGRQFSNSRSEMNVSTLELGDSALYLCASSWGTGQTDTQYFGPGTRLTVL.

CDR3 nucleotide sequence: TGTGCCAGCAGTTACTCGTCAGACTCCTACGAGCAGTACTTC. It specifies CASSYSSDSYEQYF. This rearrangement joins TRBV6-5 to TRBJ2-7; the D is unclear. The CDR3 has 14 residues. The V gene lost 0 bases and the J gene lost 0 bases, with 6 bases spanning the gap. Germline V gene lookup returns CDR1 MNHEY and CDR2 SVGAGI.

For the CDR3, the DNA is TGTGCCAGCAGCTTGGCAGGGGTGGAGACCCAGTACTTC. It encodes CASSLAGVETQYF. J is TRBJ2-5 and V is TRBV5-6; tentative D call: TRBD1 (6 bases). The V gene lost 0 bases and the J gene lost 5 bases, with 8 bases spanning the gap. In germline, CDR1 is SGHDT, CDR2 YYEEEE. The CDR3 length is 13 residues.

The gene calls are TRBV30 and TRBJ1-6, with D uncertain. V was trimmed by 4 bases and J by 10 bases, leaving 8 bases between them. Per the germline V gene, CDR1 is GTSNPN and CDR2 is SVGIG (reference sequence). The CDR3 extends over 11 amino acids. CDR3 sequence (DNA): TGTGCCTGGACGTCGGGATCACCCCTCCACTTT. It specifies CAWTSGSPLHF. The entire variable domain, with the rest obtained from reference TRBV30 and TRBJ1-6, is as follows: SQTIHQWPATLVQPVGSPLSLECTVEGTSNPNLYWYRQAAGRGLQLLFYSVGIGQISSEVPQNLSASRPQDRQFILSSKKLLLSDSGFYLCAWTSGSPLHFGNGTRLTVT.

The chain couples TRBV5-1 to TRBJ1-1; D is unresolved. The CDR3 length is 13 residues. Germline CDR1 reads SGHRS; CDR2 reads YFSETQ. Trimming stripped 4 bases from V and 5 bases from J, with 12 bases between. CDR3 amino acids: CASSPGSGTEAFF. CDR3 nucleotide sequence: TGCGCCAGCAGCCCCGGGTCGGGAACTGAAGCTTTCTTT.

This clone came up once. This rearrangement joins TRBV18 to TRBJ2-7; D gene ambiguous. Trimming removed 2 bases from V and 2 bases from J, with 10 bases in between. Germline loops: CDR1 KGHSH, CDR2 LQKENI. This CDR3 has 14 amino acids. CDR3 bases: TGTGCCAGCTCACCAGCTCTTGAGGCCTACGAGCAGTACTTC. Translating it yields CASSPALEAYEQYF.

The rearrangement joins TRBV30 to TRBJ1-1; D is possibly TRBD1 (6 bases). V lost 4 bases, J lost 3 bases, and 15 bases lay in between. CDR3 size: 14 residues. Germline V lookup: CDR1 GTSNPN, CDR2 SVGIG (reference sequence). In DNA, the CDR3 is TGTGCCTGGAACGAGCCAGGGGATCACACTGAAGCTTTCTTT. Encoded protein: CAWNEPGDHTEAFF.

This clone was picked up one time. The rearrangement links TRBV28 to TRBJ1-4; 8 nucleotides agree with TRBD1. Germline V gene lookup returns CDR1 MDHEN and CDR2 SYDVKM. CDR3 size: 17 residues. Here the CDR3 reads CAVPMDRDLPTNEKLFF. The CDR3, as DNA: TGTGCTGTTCCGATGGACAGGGATCTTCCAACTAATGAAAAACTGTTTTTT. Full variable domain (outside the CDR3, taken from reference TRBV28 and TRBJ1-4): DVKVTQSSRYLVKRTGEKVFLECVQDMDHENMFWYRQDPGLGLRLIYFSYDVKMKEKGDIPEGYSVSREKKERFSLILESASTNQTSMYLCAVPMDRDLPTNEKLFFGSGTQLSVL.

DNA of the CDR3: TGTGCCAGCAGCAACAAGAACCTAGCGGGGGGGCCGGCAGATACGCAGTATTTT. It translates to CASSNKNLAGGPADTQYF. The rearrangement links TRBV7-2 to TRBJ2-3; 12 bases line up with TRBD2. V was clipped by 5 bases and J by 4 bases; unmatched bases: 13. CDR3 length equals 18 residues. Per germline, CDR1 SGHTA and CDR2 FQGNSA.

This clone was seen only once. V and J are TRBV19 and TRBJ1-1, with 7 bases matching TRBD1. J was trimmed by 1 base and V by 3 bases; bases with no gene match: 2. The CDR3 has 14 amino acids. Germline V CDR1 and CDR2: LNHDA, SQIVND (reference sequence). The CDR3 region is CASSMGTENTEAFF. CDR3 nucleotide sequence: TGTGCCAGTAGTATGGGGACAGAGAACACTGAAGCTTTCTTT.

The J gene is TRBJ1-2, the V gene TRBV2; D is unresolved. Germline loops: CDR1 SNHLY, CDR2 FYNNEI. V lost 2 bases and J lost 7, with 20 bases in between. This CDR3 has 16 residues. This CDR3 reads CASSEPSLSSVRGYTF. DNA of the CDR3: TGTGCCAGCAGTGAACCCTCACTTTCCTCGGTCCGTGGCTACACCTTC.

This chain links TRBV5-3 with TRBJ2-2; 7 nucleotides line up with TRBD2. TRBV5-3 is designated an ORF whose function remains uncertain. V trimming: 1 base; J trimming: 2 bases; junction bases outside the gene matches: 2. The CDR3 runs to 15 residues. As DNA, the CDR3 is TGTGCCAGAAGCTTGCGGGGGGATAACACCGGGGAGCTGTTTTTT. Protein sequence: CARSLRGDNTGELFF.

The rearrangement uses TRBV19 and TRBJ1-2, with 9 bases fitting TRBD1. The CDR3 has 14 amino acids. Per germline, CDR1 LNHDA and CDR2 SQIVND (reference sequence). V lost 7 bases to trimming and J lost 4 bases; unmatched junction nucleotides: 7. The CDR3 region is CASIGDRVGYGYTF. CDR3 nucleotides: TGTGCCAGTATTGGGGACAGGGTCGGCTATGGCTACACCTTC. The whole variable domain, filled in from reference TRBV19 and TRBJ1-2, reads DGGITQSPKYLFRKEGQNVTLSCEQNLNHDAMYWYRQDPGQGLRLIYYSQIVNDFQKGDIAEGYSVSREKKESFPLTVTSAQKNPTAFYLCASIGDRVGYGYTFGSGTRLTVV.

V gene TRBV7-6 combines with J gene TRBJ1-6, with TRBD1 matching over 10 bases. The CDR3 is made up of 16 amino acids. The V gene's germline CDR1 is SGHVS and CDR2 FNYEAQ. V was clipped by 2 bases and J by 8 bases; unmatched bases: 6. CDR3: CASSLSGDRGDSPLHF. The CDR3 DNA reads TGTGCCAGCAGCTTAAGTGGGGACAGGGGTGATTCACCCCTCCACTTT.

The chain has TRBV30 and TRBJ2-6; the D gene is possibly TRBD2 (6 bases). The germline V gene encodes CDR1 GTSNPN and CDR2 SVGIG (reference sequence). This CDR3 region has 15 residues. In nucleotides, the CDR3 is TGTGCGAGGAGGTCGGGGGTCCGCCAGGCCAACGTCCTGACTTTC. Its translation: CARRSGVRQANVLTF.

This clone appeared once. The chain links TRBV3-1 (or the pseudogene TRBV3-2) to TRBJ1-2; D is unclear. CDR1 is LGHDT and CDR2 is YNNKEL in the germline V gene (reference sequence). V was shortened by 3 bases and J by 8 bases, with 16 bases between the two germline ends. There are 14 residues in the CDR3. CDR3 nucleotide sequence: TGTGCCAGCAGCCAGAATACCGGGGTTGGGGGCTACACCTTC. Translated, it gives CASSQNTGVGGYTF.

This chain connects TRBV19 to TRBJ2-3, with 9 bases fitting TRBD1. The CDR3 sequence is 14 residues long. Germline trimming cut 2 bases from V and 6 bases from J; bases unmatched to any gene: 3. The germline gives CDR1 LNHDA, CDR2 SQIVND (reference sequence). Written as DNA, the CDR3 is TGTGCCAGTAGTATAAGGGACAGGGTTGATACGCAGTATTTT. The encoded protein is CASSIRDRVDTQYF.

The J gene is TRBJ1-2, the V gene TRBV9, with TRBD1 identical over 9 bases. Trimming cost V 3 bases and J 3 bases; bases outside gene matches: 6. Germline V lookup: CDR1 SGDLS, CDR2 YYNGEE. The CDR3 is 15 residues long. CDR3 sequence reads: CASSARTGEYYGYTF. DNA of the CDR3: TGTGCCAGCAGCGCCCGGACAGGGGAATACTATGGCTACACCTTC.

The CDR3 region is CASSESISGRAQETQYF. The CDR3 DNA is TGCGCCAGCAGTGAGTCCATTAGCGGGAGGGCCCAAGAGACCCAGTACTTC. The chain couples TRBV10-2 to TRBJ2-5; 11 positions agree with TRBD2. Germline V gene lookup returns CDR1 WSHSY and CDR2 SAAADI. The CDR3 is 17 residues long. Unmatched junction bases numbered 4, after V lost 0 bases and J lost 1 base.

The genes are TRBV5-1 and TRBJ2-7, with a tentative D call TRBD1 (5 bases). Deletions cut 2 bases from V and 2 bases from J, with 11 bases between. The germline gives CDR1 SGHRS, CDR2 YFSETQ. The CDR3 has 14 residues. The CDR3 DNA sequence: TGCGCCAGCAGCTTCGGAGACAGAACCTACGAGCAGTACTTC. Translation: CASSFGDRTYEQYF.

This clone has only one observation. The chain is built from TRBV7-2 and TRBJ1-2; 8 nucleotides match TRBD1. The CDR3 covers 15 residues. V was clipped by 5 bases and J by 7 bases; unmatched bases: 12. The germline V gene encodes CDR1 SGHTA and CDR2 FQGNSA. The CDR3 sequence: CASSAMGGDRGGYTF. The DNA for the CDR3 is TGTGCCAGCAGCGCTATGGGGGGTGACAGGGGTGGCTACACCTTC.